This T cell receptor (beta chain) was obtained from a study of read filtering for tumor transcriptome and immune sequencing. Turning to the study itself: DNase treatment preceded whole-transcriptome library preparation.

The library was built from about 400 ng RNA with molecular barcoded adaptors for alpha/delta and beta/gamma chains. TCRdb itself ran the reads through MiXCR, one entry per CDR3 protein. The sample comprises about 58,000 distinct CDR3 sequences, 9% to 15% of which are singletons, and under 20% rests with the top ten. Trimming stripped 4 bases from V and 1 base from J, with 20 bases between. CDR1 and CDR2 from the germline V gene are LGHDT and YNNKEL (reference sequence). The CDR3 sequence is 18 residues long. This clonotype was seen repeatedly, ten times or more. This TCR derives from a donor aged 40 or older with multiple myeloma. The chain couples TRBV3-1 to TRBJ2-4, with D perhaps matching TRBD2 (6 bases). Sequencing was carried out using a population of CD138-negative cells sorted from bone marrow. The DNA for the CDR3 is TGTGCCAGCAGCCGGGATACCAGCGGGCGGGACGCCAAAAACATTCAGTACTTC. This encodes CASSRDTSGRDAKNIQYF.